This record concerns one TCR beta chain sequence. Using immunoSEQ multiplex PCR, the repertoire was profiled, and TCRdb retains in-frame clones only, with some absent. The table records about 250,000 clones, around nine tenths of them present only once. This entry belongs to a study of blood T cell repertoires in COVID-19. Per the germline V gene, CDR1 is SGHAT and CDR2 is FQNNGV. Trimming pared 0 bases from V and 0 bases from J, leaving 14 bases between. The CDR3 covers 17 residues. The chain recombines TRBV11-2 with TRBJ1-2; D gene uncertain. This TCR was sampled from a woman aged 40 to 50 who had recovered from COVID-19. Sequenced sample: peripheral blood. CDR3 amino acids: CASSLDRNSKTNYGYTF. The CDR3, as DNA: TGTGCCAGCAGCTTAGATCGGAACAGTAAGACTAACTATGGCTACACCTTC. Full variable domain (missing parts from reference TRBV11-2 and TRBJ1-2): EAGVAQSPRYKIIEKRQSVAFWCNPISGHATLYWYQQILGQGPKLLIQFQNNGVVDDSQLPKDRFSAERLKGVDSTLKIQPAKLEDSAVYLCASSLDRNSKTNYGYTFGSGTRLTVV.